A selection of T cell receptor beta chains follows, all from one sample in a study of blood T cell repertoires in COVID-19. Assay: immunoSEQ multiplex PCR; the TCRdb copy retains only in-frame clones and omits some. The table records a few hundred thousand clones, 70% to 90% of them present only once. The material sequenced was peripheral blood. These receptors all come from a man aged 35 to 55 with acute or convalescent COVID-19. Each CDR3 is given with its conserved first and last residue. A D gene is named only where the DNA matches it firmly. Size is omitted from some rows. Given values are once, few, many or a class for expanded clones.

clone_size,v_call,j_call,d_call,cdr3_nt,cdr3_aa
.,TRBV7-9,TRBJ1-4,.,TGTGCCAGCCGCTTTCGGAATGAAAAACTGTTTTTT,CASRFRNEKLFF
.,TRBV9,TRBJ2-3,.,TGTGCCAGCAGCTTTCCCGGGACAGATACGCAGTATTTT,CASSFPGTDTQYF
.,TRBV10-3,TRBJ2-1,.,TGTGCCATCAAAAGAGGGGACGGGAGTGAGCAGTTCTTC,CAIKRGDGSEQFF
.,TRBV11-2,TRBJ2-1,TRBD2,TGTGCCAGCCTAGCGGGGGGTAACAATGAGCAGTTCTTC,CASLAGGNNEQFF
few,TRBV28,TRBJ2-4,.,TGTGCCAGCAGTTTAGGAGGGGAAGTAGTAGCCAAAAACATTCAGTACTTC,CASSLGGEVVAKNIQYF
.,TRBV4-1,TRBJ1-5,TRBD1,TGCGCCAGCAGCCAAGATGAGGGGGCGCTTAGCAATCAGCCCCAGCATTTT,CASSQDEGALSNQPQHF
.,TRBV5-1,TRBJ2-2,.,TGCGCCAGCAGCACGGGTGTCGGCTACACCGGGGAGCTGTTTTTT,CASSTGVGYTGELFF
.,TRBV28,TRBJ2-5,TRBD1,TGTGCCAGCAAAACGACAGGGAAGGTGACGGAGACCCAGTACTTC,CASKTTGKVTETQYF
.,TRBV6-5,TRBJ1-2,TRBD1,TGTGCCAGCAGCCCGTACCGGGACAGGGTGAGCTACACCTTC,CASSPYRDRVSYTF
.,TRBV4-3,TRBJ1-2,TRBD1,TGCGCCAGCAGCCAAGACAGGGGGGGCTACACCTTC,CASSQDRGGYTF
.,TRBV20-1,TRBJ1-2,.,TGCAGTGTTACCGGACAGTCGCGAAGCACCTTC,CSVTGQSRSTF
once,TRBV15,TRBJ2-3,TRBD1,TGTGCCACCAGCCCGGTACTAACAGGGGCAGATACGCAGTATTTT,CATSPVLTGADTQYF
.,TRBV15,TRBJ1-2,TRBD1,TGTGCCACCAGCAGGGACAGGTTTAACTATGGCTACACCTTC,CATSRDRFNYGYTF
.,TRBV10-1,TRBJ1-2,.,TGCGCCAGCAGCCCGGAAGGGGCGGCGGGCTACACCTTC,CASSPEGAAGYTF
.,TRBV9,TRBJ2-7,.,TGTGCCAGCAGCGTGACAGCCTTTTCCTACGAGCAGTACTTC,CASSVTAFSYEQYF
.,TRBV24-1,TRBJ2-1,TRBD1,TGTGCCACCAGTGATTCACAGGGACAGGGGTACAATGAGCAGTTCTTC,CATSDSQGQGYNEQFF
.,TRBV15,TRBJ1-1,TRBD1,TGTGCCACCAGCAGAGACAGGGGGCAAGGGAACACTGAAGCTTTCTTT,CATSRDRGQGNTEAFF
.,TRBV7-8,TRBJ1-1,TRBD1,TGTGCCAGCAGCCAAAGACAGGGAAATACTGAAGCTTTCTTT,CASSQRQGNTEAFF
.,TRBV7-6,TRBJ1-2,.,TGTGCCAGCAGCCCTACAGGGAACTATGGCTACACCTTC,CASSPTGNYGYTF
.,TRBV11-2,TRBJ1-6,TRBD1,TGTGCCAGCAGCTGGGACAGGGGAGATGGTACCCTCCACTTT,CASSWDRGDGTLHF
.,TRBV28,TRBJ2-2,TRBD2,TGTGCCAGCAGTTCTAGCGGGGAGAACACCGGGGAGCTGTTTTTT,CASSSSGENTGELFF
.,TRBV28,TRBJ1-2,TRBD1,TGTGCCAGCAGCCCCAACGAGCACAGGGGTTCTCGGGGGGGCTACACCTTC,CASSPNEHRGSRGGYTF
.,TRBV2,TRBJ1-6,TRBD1,TGTGCCACCGTGGATCGAGTTAAGTCGAGTGGGACAGGAACTAATTCACCCCTCCACTTT,CATVDRVKSSGTGTNSPLHF
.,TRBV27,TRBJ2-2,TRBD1,TGTGCCAGCAGTTTCGGCACAGGGGTCGGGGAGCTGTTTTTT,CASSFGTGVGELFF
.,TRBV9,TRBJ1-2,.,TGTGCCAGCAGCGTAGAGGGGTTTAGTGGCTACACCTTC,CASSVEGFSGYTF
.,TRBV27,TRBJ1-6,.,TGTGCCAGCAGAACGACAGAGGTCTATAATTCACCCCTCCACTTT,CASRTTEVYNSPLHF
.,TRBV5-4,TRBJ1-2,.,TGTGCCAGCAGCCTTGGGGCAGCTAACTATGGCTACACCTTC,CASSLGAANYGYTF
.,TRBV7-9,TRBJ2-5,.,TGTGCCAGCAGACTCGGGGAGACCCAGTACTTC,CASRLGETQYF